One sample yielded the 9 T cell receptor beta chains listed below, sequenced in a study of shared clonotypes between healthy human individuals. Profiling relied on immunoSEQ multiplex PCR, and the TCRdb table lists in-frame clones only, not all of them. The table shows 90,000 to 130,000 clones, with roughly two thirds occurring only once. The sequencing input was memory CD8+ T cells sorted from blood. This sample's subset: CD45RO+ cells pooled with CCR7-negative TemRA cells. Source of these receptors: a woman in her twenties or thirties in good health.

The rearrangement uses TRBV4-1 and TRBJ1-1, with D perhaps matching TRBD1 (5 bases). Trimming took 1 base from V and 10 from J, leaving 16 bases between them. Germline V lookup: CDR1 MGHRA, CDR2 YSYEKL. The CDR3 length is 14 residues. As DNA, the CDR3 is TGCGCCAGCAGCCAAGTTGGGGGGTCTCGGGGAGCTTTCTTT. Translation gives CASSQVGGSRGAFF.

This clone has only a few counts. The chain has TRBV6-5 and TRBJ1-2; a possible D gene is TRBD1 (5 bases). This CDR3 is 15 amino acids long. Germline V gene sequence: CDR1 MNHEY, CDR2 SVGAGI. V shed 4 bases and J shed 6 bases, with 18 bases lying between them. The CDR3: CASSLTEGIVDGYTF. The CDR3 DNA reads as TGTGCCAGCAGTTTGACCGAGGGGATCGTGGATGGCTACACCTTC.

The table lists this clone with many counts. This chain connects TRBV7-9 to TRBJ1-1; D is unclear. V gave up 3 bases and J gave up 6 bases, with 8 bases separating them. CDR1 is SEHNR, CDR2 FQNEAQ, per germline (reference sequence). The CDR3 is 12 amino acids. The CDR3 region is CASSFGVSEAFF. The CDR3 DNA reads as TGTGCCAGCAGCTTTGGGGTGTCTGAAGCTTTCTTT.

The chain has TRBV10-1 and TRBJ1-1; D is unresolved. Trimming stripped 3 bases from V and 8 bases from J, with 10 bases between. Germline CDR1 WNHNN, CDR2 SYGVQD (reference sequence). The CDR3 is made up of 12 amino acids. The CDR3 nucleotides are TGCGCCAGCAGTGACCCCTCGGGCGAAGCTTTCTTT. Translation gives CASSDPSGEAFF.

At least ten counts were recorded for this clone. This sequence joins TRBV5-1 and TRBJ2-1; D perhaps matches TRBD2 (7 bases). Germline V lookup: CDR1 SGHRS, CDR2 YFSETQ. There are 16 residues in the CDR3. V was shortened by 4 bases and J by 4 bases, with 18 bases between the two germline ends. Here the CDR3 DNA reads TGCGCCAGCAGCAAGTTTATGGGAGGGGGATACAATGAGCAGTTCTTC. Translated: CASSKFMGGGYNEQFF.

In this sample, this clone turned up many times. The chain recombines TRBV28 with TRBJ2-2; 7 nucleotides agree with TRBD2. Per germline, CDR1 MDHEN and CDR2 SYDVKM. The length of the CDR3 is 15 residues. Trimming at V came to 5 bases and at J to 3 bases, leaving 6 bases not matched to a gene. CDR3 amino acids: CASSLGGRDTGELFF. As DNA, the CDR3 is TGTGCCAGCAGTCTTGGGGGGAGGGACACCGGGGAGCTGTTTTTT.

CDR3 residues: CASSYTAGQPQHF. The DNA of the CDR3 is TGTGCCAGCAGTTACACCGCGGGTCAGCCCCAGCATTTT. V gene TRBV6-6 combines with J gene TRBJ1-5; D unresolved. CDR1 and CDR2 (germline): MNHNY, SVGAGI (reference sequence). The CDR3 sequence is 13 residues long. Deletions cut 2 bases from V and 6 bases from J, with 8 bases between.

This sequence joins TRBV5-6 and TRBJ2-7; D is possibly TRBD1 or TRBD2 (6 bases each). Germline assignment: CDR1 SGHDT and CDR2 YYEEEE. V dropped 2 bases and J dropped 2 bases, with 20 bases sitting between them. There are 17 residues in the CDR3. The CDR3 coding sequence is TGTGCCAGCAGCTTCCGGGACACCGAGCGGGTTGCCTACGAGCAGTACTTC. This gives the protein CASSFRDTERVAYEQYF. Full variable domain (outside the CDR3, taken from reference TRBV5-6 and TRBJ2-7): DAGVTQSPTHLIKTRGQQVTLRCSPKSGHDTVSWYQQALGQGPQFIFQYYEEEERQRGNFPDRFSGHQFPNYSSELNVNALLLGDSALYLCASSFRDTERVAYEQYFGPGTRLTVT.

On this clone: A much larger clone lies a single base off, so this may be a read error. At the DNA level, this CDR3 is encoded by other sequences in the same sample as well. The rearrangement joins TRBV9 to TRBJ1-1; D is uncertain. Germline V gene sequence: CDR1 SGDLS, CDR2 YYNGEE. The CDR3 has 13 amino acids. V was clipped by 1 base and J by 5 bases, with 9 bases between them. The CDR3 sequence is CASSVSWGTEAFF. The CDR3 region has the DNA TGTGCCAGCAGCGTAAGTTGGGGTACTGAAGCTTTCTTT.